The rows below give T cell receptor beta chains drawn from one sample of a study of regulatory T cells in long-lasting Graves disease. TCRdb reprocessed the multiplex PCR reads with MiXCR, giving one entry per CDR3 protein. The profile shows 600,000 to 850,000 distinct CDR3 sequences, 25% to 30% of them singletons. The sequenced sample was peripheral blood mononuclear cells (PBMCs), obtained when the disease was refractory, from a patient treated with antithyroid drugs. These receptors all come from a female donor with Graves disease. CDR3s include the opening cysteine and the closing phenylalanine or tryptophan. Each record gives: D gene, clone size, V gene, J gene, CDR3 DNA, CDR3 protein. D genes are given only for firm matches. Clone size is stated in some rows and not others, as once, few, many or a class when expanded.

D gene: NA; clone size: NA; V gene: TRBV3-1; J gene: TRBJ1-2; CDR3 DNA: TGTGCCAGCAGCCCCCGGTTGGGGAGTTTCGATTGGTTCTATGGCTACACCTTC; CDR3 protein: CASSPRLGSFDWFYGYTF
D gene: NA; clone size: NA; V gene: TRBV6-2/TRBV6-3; J gene: TRBJ1-5; CDR3 DNA: TGTGCCAGCAGTTTCCACCCTTCAGGTGACCCCGTGGGCAATCAGCCCCAGCATTTT; CDR3 protein: CASSFHPSGDPVGNQPQHF
D gene: NA; clone size: few; V gene: TRBV20-1; J gene: TRBJ1-2; CDR3 DNA: TGCAGTGCTCGAGAAGGACACTTCTATGGCTACACCTTC; CDR3 protein: CSAREGHFYGYTF
D gene: NA; clone size: few; V gene: TRBV7-2; J gene: TRBJ1-5; CDR3 DNA: TGTGCCAGCAGCTCCAGTCGGGGGAGGGTTCAGCCCCAGCATTTT; CDR3 protein: CASSSSRGRVQPQHF
D gene: NA; clone size: NA; V gene: TRBV19; J gene: TRBJ1-4; CDR3 DNA: TGTGCCAGTAGTCCGCGGGGGTTAACTAATGAAAAACTGTTTTTT; CDR3 protein: CASSPRGLTNEKLFF
D gene: TRBD2; clone size: few; V gene: TRBV2; J gene: TRBJ2-7; CDR3 DNA: TGTGCCAGCAGTGAAGGATTACTAGCGTATTCCTACGAGCAGTACTTC; CDR3 protein: CASSEGLLAYSYEQYF
D gene: TRBD2; clone size: NA; V gene: TRBV6-2/TRBV6-3; J gene: TRBJ2-7; CDR3 DNA: TGTGCCAGCACGGGACTAGCGGGAGGGACCCACGAGCAGTACTTC; CDR3 protein: CASTGLAGGTHEQYF
D gene: NA; clone size: few; V gene: TRBV3-1; J gene: TRBJ1-1; CDR3 DNA: TGTGCCAGCAGCCAACATGTTGATCCGGGTGAAGCTTTCTTT; CDR3 protein: CASSQHVDPGEAFF
D gene: NA; clone size: NA; V gene: TRBV29-1; J gene: TRBJ1-1; CDR3 DNA: TGCAGCGTCGCGGGTCGGACTGCCGGAATCGCTTTCTTT; CDR3 protein: CSVAGRTAGIAFF
D gene: TRBD1; clone size: NA; V gene: TRBV27; J gene: TRBJ1-2; CDR3 DNA: TGTGCCAGCAGTGATGGGACAGGGGGCTTCCTGGAAAGCTACACCTTC; CDR3 protein: CASSDGTGGFLESYTF
D gene: NA; clone size: many; V gene: TRBV29-1; J gene: TRBJ1-2; CDR3 DNA: TGCAGCGTTGAAGATCGTAGGGGAGGGGTAGCTAACTATGGCTACACCTTC; CDR3 protein: CSVEDRRGGVANYGYTF
D gene: TRBD1; clone size: NA; V gene: TRBV7-9; J gene: TRBJ2-7; CDR3 DNA: TGTGCCAGCAGCGAGCCGGGACAGTCCTCCTACGAGCAGTACTTC; CDR3 protein: CASSEPGQSSYEQYF
D gene: NA; clone size: NA; V gene: TRBV18; J gene: TRBJ2-3; CDR3 DNA: TGTGCCAGCTCACCATTGAACGGCTGGGGGGCAGATACGCAGTATTTT; CDR3 protein: CASSPLNGWGADTQYF
D gene: TRBD1; clone size: few; V gene: TRBV11-2; J gene: TRBJ2-7; CDR3 DNA: TGTGCCAGCAGGGATTTAGGGGACAGGGCACGCGAGCAGTACTTC; CDR3 protein: CASRDLGDRAREQYF
D gene: TRBD1; clone size: few; V gene: TRBV27; J gene: TRBJ2-7; CDR3 DNA: TGTGCCAGCAGTCCCGACAGGGGAAGGAACGAGCAGTACTTC; CDR3 protein: CASSPDRGRNEQYF
D gene: NA; clone size: NA; V gene: TRBV19; J gene: TRBJ1-5; CDR3 DNA: TGTGCCAGTACTTCAGAGGGGGGCAATCAGCCCCAGCATTTT; CDR3 protein: CASTSEGGNQPQHF
D gene: TRBD1; clone size: NA; V gene: TRBV7-2; J gene: TRBJ2-5; CDR3 DNA: TGTGCCAGCAGCTTAGGAGGGGGCACAAAGACCCAGTACTTC; CDR3 protein: CASSLGGGTKTQYF
D gene: NA; clone size: few; V gene: TRBV19; J gene: TRBJ1-5; CDR3 DNA: TGTGCCAGTAGTATAAAAGGGGGGTATCAGCCCCAGCATTTT; CDR3 protein: CASSIKGGYQPQHF
D gene: NA; clone size: NA; V gene: TRBV6-5; J gene: TRBJ1-3; CDR3 DNA: TGTGCCAGCAGTTACGAGGGCACAGGAAACACCATATATTTT; CDR3 protein: CASSYEGTGNTIYF
D gene: NA; clone size: NA; V gene: TRBV30; J gene: TRBJ1-1; CDR3 DNA: TGTGCCTGGAGTGGTGGGGCTGAGACTGAAGCTTTCTTT; CDR3 protein: CAWSGGAETEAFF
D gene: NA; clone size: NA; V gene: TRBV5-1; J gene: TRBJ2-5; CDR3 DNA: TGCGCCAGCAGCTTCACCCCGACAGGAGAAGAGACCCAGTACTTC; CDR3 protein: CASSFTPTGEETQYF
D gene: NA; clone size: NA; V gene: TRBV28; J gene: TRBJ1-5; CDR3 DNA: TGTGCCAGCAGTTTCGGGGGTTTTAGCAATCAGCCCCAGCATTTT; CDR3 protein: CASSFGGFSNQPQHF
D gene: NA; clone size: few; V gene: TRBV14; J gene: TRBJ2-7; CDR3 DNA: TGTGCCAGCAGCAAACACTCCTACGAGCAGTACTTC; CDR3 protein: CASSKHSYEQYF
D gene: TRBD2; clone size: NA; V gene: TRBV30; J gene: TRBJ2-2; CDR3 DNA: TGTGCCTGGAGGGGGGTTCGGGGGGTAGACACCGGGGAGCTGTTTTTT; CDR3 protein: CAWRGVRGVDTGELFF
D gene: NA; clone size: NA; V gene: TRBV15; J gene: TRBJ1-2; CDR3 DNA: TGTGCCACCAGCAGAGTCAAACAGGGCCGTGGCTACACCTTC; CDR3 protein: CATSRVKQGRGYTF
D gene: TRBD2; clone size: NA; V gene: TRBV2; J gene: TRBJ2-1; CDR3 DNA: TGTGCCAGCTCAATACGGGAGGGAGTGAGAGATGAGCAGTTCTTC; CDR3 protein: CASSIREGVRDEQFF
D gene: NA; clone size: many; V gene: TRBV5-1; J gene: TRBJ1-1; CDR3 DNA: TGCGCCAGCAGCTTGGCCGGTAACAACAAAGCTTTCTTT; CDR3 protein: CASSLAGNNKAFF
D gene: NA; clone size: NA; V gene: TRBV28; J gene: TRBJ2-5; CDR3 DNA: TGTGCCAGCAGTTTATATCAATGGGAGACCCAGTACTTC; CDR3 protein: CASSLYQWETQYF
D gene: TRBD2; clone size: many; V gene: TRBV6-1; J gene: TRBJ2-2; CDR3 DNA: TGTGCCAGCAACCCCATGACTAGCGGGAGGGTGCGCACCGGGGAGCTGTTTTTT; CDR3 protein: CASNPMTSGRVRTGELFF
D gene: TRBD1; clone size: NA; V gene: TRBV3-1; J gene: TRBJ1-4; CDR3 DNA: TGTGCCAGCAGCCACTGGGGACAGGAGAATGAAAAACTGTTTTTT; CDR3 protein: CASSHWGQENEKLFF
D gene: NA; clone size: few; V gene: TRBV3-1; J gene: TRBJ1-5; CDR3 DNA: TGTGCCAGCAGCCGAAAACGGGATCAGCCCCAGCATTTT; CDR3 protein: CASSRKRDQPQHF
D gene: NA; clone size: many; V gene: TRBV2; J gene: TRBJ1-5; CDR3 DNA: TGTGCCAGCAGCGCGACGGGGGTAAGGTGGCCCCAGCATTTT; CDR3 protein: CASSATGVRWPQHF
D gene: NA; clone size: NA; V gene: TRBV9; J gene: TRBJ1-2; CDR3 DNA: TGTGCCAGCAGCGTTTCACAGGACCTCTATGGCTACACCTTC; CDR3 protein: CASSVSQDLYGYTF
D gene: TRBD1; clone size: NA; V gene: TRBV6-1; J gene: TRBJ2-7; CDR3 DNA: TGTGCCGGGGGACAGGGGCTGATAGAGCAGTACTTC; CDR3 protein: CAGGQGLIEQYF
D gene: NA; clone size: NA; V gene: TRBV7-2; J gene: TRBJ2-5; CDR3 DNA: TGTGCCAGCAGCCCCTATCCGGACAGCGTCCAAGAGACCCAGTACTTC; CDR3 protein: CASSPYPDSVQETQYF
D gene: NA; clone size: NA; V gene: TRBV15; J gene: TRBJ2-7; CDR3 DNA: TGTGCCACCAGCTCTAGAATCGACAACGAGCAGTACTTC; CDR3 protein: CATSSRIDNEQYF
D gene: TRBD1; clone size: NA; V gene: TRBV2; J gene: TRBJ2-3; CDR3 DNA: TGTGCCAGCAGTCGTACAGAGACAGGGCTGCCAGATACGCAGTATTTT; CDR3 protein: CASSRTETGLPDTQYF
D gene: NA; clone size: NA; V gene: TRBV2; J gene: TRBJ2-1; CDR3 DNA: TGTGCCAGCAGTTCCCACATAAATGAGCAGTTCTTC; CDR3 protein: CASSSHINEQFF
D gene: TRBD2; clone size: NA; V gene: TRBV20-1; J gene: TRBJ2-7; CDR3 DNA: TGCAGTGCTAGAGTTCCAGCGGGAGGGCCTTACGAGCAGTACTTC; CDR3 protein: CSARVPAGGPYEQYF
D gene: NA; clone size: NA; V gene: TRBV27; J gene: TRBJ2-4; CDR3 DNA: TGTGCCAGCAGTATCAATGCGGGGGCGCGAGACATTCAGTACTTC; CDR3 protein: CASSINAGARDIQYF
D gene: NA; clone size: NA; V gene: TRBV9; J gene: TRBJ2-2; CDR3 DNA: TGTGCCAGCAGTGGTCCTAAGGACGGGGAGCTGTTTTTT; CDR3 protein: CASSGPKDGELFF